These 6 T cell receptor beta chains share one sample of origin, sequenced in a study of vaccination and CD4 T cells after COVID-19. Treatment indicated: roughly 11-day PBMC culture with coronavirus spike peptide pools or control peptides (ViraFEST assay). The Oncomine TCR Beta short-read assay sequenced DNA from cultured CD4+ T cells. In TCRdb, the PCR reads were re-called with MiXCR into one record per CDR3 protein. The sample holds approximately 6,000 distinct CDR3 sequences; approximately 60% are singletons and the top ten take 20% to 25%. These receptors' targets are unknown. Sequencing was carried out using CD4+ T cells from blood, cultured in vitro. Receptors were obtained from a human donor who had recovered from COVID-19.

This clonotype has just one count. This chain links TRBV5-1 with TRBJ1-6, with no clear D. The germline V gene encodes CDR1 SGHRS and CDR2 YFSETQ. Trimming shortened V by 3 bases and J by 5 bases, and 9 bases separated the two germline ends. This CDR3 contains 14 residues. The CDR3 is CASSSDGNNSPLHF. In nucleotides, the CDR3 is TGCGCCAGCAGCTCCGACGGGAATAATTCACCCCTCCACTTT.

This clonotype was seen a handful of times. The V gene is TRBV27, the J gene TRBJ2-3; D might be TRBD2 (6 bases). With 3 bases removed from V and 1 base from J, the gap between germline ends came to 11 bases. The CDR3 loop spans 15 amino acids. Looked up from germline, CDR1 is MNHEY and CDR2 is SMNVEV (reference sequence). The DNA of the CDR3 is TGTGCCAGCAGTTTTTCGGGAGTGGGCACAGATACGCAGTATTTT. Protein product: CASSFSGVGTDTQYF.

This sequence joins TRBV11-3 and TRBJ2-1; possibly TRBD1 for D (5 bases). Trimming left V 7 bases short and J 7 bases short, with 14 bases between. From germline, CDR1 is SGHNT and CDR2 YENEEA. The CDR3 loop spans 13 amino acids. The CDR3 bases are TGTGCCAGCAAACAAGGGGCAGGGAATGAGCAGTTCTTC. The encoded protein is CASKQGAGNEQFF.

DNA for the CDR3: TGTGCCACCAGTGGTTTCCCGAGGCGGCTGGTTTCCTACGAGCAGTACTTC. Protein product: CATSGFPRRLVSYEQYF. The V call is TRBV24-1, the J call TRBJ2-7; D ambiguous. The germline CDR1 and CDR2 sequences are KGHDR and SFDVKD. The V gene lost 5 bases and the J gene lost 1 base, with 20 bases spanning the gap. The CDR3 spans 17 residues.

This rearrangement joins TRBV7-9 to TRBJ1-1; 8 bases match TRBD1. CDR1 SEHNR and CDR2 FQNEAQ come from the germline V gene (reference sequence). This CDR3 contains 14 residues. V trimming: 3 bases; J trimming: 4 bases; junction bases outside the gene matches: 4. CDR3 DNA sequence: TGTGCCAGCAGCTTTGTAACAGGGGGCACTGAAGCTTTCTTT. It yields the protein CASSFVTGGTEAFF.

The CDR3 loop reads CASSLRGLYNSPLHF. CDR3 DNA: TGTGCCAGCAGCTTACGGGGTCTCTATAATTCACCCCTCCACTTT. The chain combines TRBV7-3 with TRBJ1-6, with D unclear. CDR3 length: 15 residues. Germline lookup yields CDR1 SGHTA and CDR2 FQGTGA. V lost 2 bases, J lost 3 bases, and 8 bases lay in between. The full variable domain, completed using reference TRBV7-3 and TRBJ1-6, is GAGVSQTPSNKVTEKGKYVELRCDPISGHTALYWYRQSLGQGPEFLIYFQGTGAADDSGLPNDRFFAVRPEGSVSTLKIQRTERGDSAVYLCASSLRGLYNSPLHFGNGTRLTVT.